These 28 T cell receptor beta chains were sequenced from one sample in a study of T cell responses to AZD1222 COVID-19 vaccine listed by TCRdb under 2021. Sample time point, as interpreted from the label and publication: baseline before first vaccination. Libraries were prepared through the immunoSEQ multiplex PCR assay. Entries here come from immuneACCESS through TCRdb and include only in-frame sequences with V and J called. Some clones fail to appear in such tables; in the studies checked, an unresolved V gene covers under half of the shortfall, and the cause of the remainder is unknown. Recorded for this sample are 120,000 to 150,000 clones; roughly 91% of them occurred a single time. Jointly, the top ten make up around 5.1% of the sample. The source was peripheral blood, collected on day 0 of AZD1222 vaccination. The receptor source for this set is an adult in good health.

V and J are TRBV7-9 and TRBJ1-5; 10 nucleotides line up with TRBD1. V shed 3 bases, J shed 14 bases, and the junction held 4 bases outside the gene matches. The CDR3 contains 12 residues. Germline V gene sequence: CDR1 SEHNR, CDR2 FQNEAQ (reference sequence). In DNA, the CDR3 is TGTGCCAGCAGCTTCGACGGGACAGGGGAGCATTTT. Translation gives CASSFDGTGEHF.

The gene calls are TRBV5-1 and TRBJ1-4, with TRBD1 as a possible D gene (5 bases). CDR3 length equals 14 residues. CDR1 SGHRS and CDR2 YFSETQ come from the germline V gene. V dropped 1 base and J dropped 4 bases, with 8 bases sitting between them. The CDR3 sequence: CASSLFGGNEKLFF. CDR3 bases: TGCGCCAGCAGCTTGTTTGGGGGTAATGAAAAACTGTTTTTT.

This chain joins TRBV10-3 and TRBJ2-7; D remains unclear. This CDR3 is 12 amino acids long. Germline V gives CDR1 ENHRY, CDR2 SYGVKD. The V end lost 10 bases, the J end lost 5 bases, and 15 bases lay between the germline ends. In nucleotides, the CDR3 is TGTGCCACCAGGTTTTTGGACCACGAGCAGTACTTC. Translated, it gives CATRFLDHEQYF.

CDR3 coding DNA: TGCAGCGGTTCCGGGACAGGGGGCCATGGCTACACCTTC. Protein sequence: CSGSGTGGHGYTF. The J gene is TRBJ1-2, the V gene TRBV29-1; 12 positions agree with TRBD1. The CDR3 loop spans 13 amino acids. V gave up 7 bases and J gave up 6 bases; unmatched junction bases: 6. CDR1 is SQVTM and CDR2 is ANQGSEA in the germline V gene.

The rearrangement uses TRBV7-8 and TRBJ2-2; D is perhaps TRBD1 (5 bases). CDR3 length: 14 residues. The germline V and J ends were trimmed by 2 bases and 1 base, with 5 bases remaining between them. Germline V CDR1 and CDR2: SGHVS, FQNEAQ. CDR3 in amino acids: CASSLRGNTGELFF. DNA for the CDR3: TGTGCCAGCAGCTTAAGGGGGAACACCGGGGAGCTGTTTTTT.

The chain has TRBV12-5 and TRBJ2-7; 7 bases agree with TRBD1. The CDR3 totals 14 residues. The junction had 6 bases not matched to a gene; V was cut back by 5 bases and J by 2 bases. Germline loops: CDR1 LGHNT, CDR2 FRNRAP. The CDR3 protein is CASGPDRLTYEQYF. The CDR3 DNA is TGTGCTAGTGGTCCGGACAGGCTTACCTACGAGCAGTACTTC.

The chain links TRBV4-1 to TRBJ1-1, with D tentatively TRBD1 (5 bases). The CDR3 loop spans 15 amino acids. Germline V gene lookup returns CDR1 MGHRA and CDR2 YSYEKL. V gave up 4 bases and J gave up 1 base, with 13 bases separating them. The CDR3 nucleotides read TGCGCCAGCAGCCCGGCTGGGGCAGGGAACACTGAAGCTTTCTTT. It translates to CASSPAGAGNTEAFF.

The V gene is TRBV6-5, the J gene TRBJ2-7; D is possibly TRBD1 (5 bases). CDR1 and CDR2 (germline): MNHEY, SVGAGI. The CDR3 is 13 residues long. V was clipped by 0 bases and J by 4 bases, with 7 bases between them. The CDR3 loop reads CASSYSGVYEQYF. In nucleotides, the CDR3 is TGTGCCAGCAGTTACTCAGGGGTGTACGAGCAGTACTTC.

This chain connects TRBV3-1 (or the pseudogene TRBV3-2) to TRBJ2-7; 7 nucleotides agree with TRBD2. The CDR3 is 14 residues long. V shed 3 bases, J shed 3 bases, and the junction held 5 bases outside the gene matches. Germline V CDR1 and CDR2: LGHDT, YNNKEL (reference sequence). The CDR3, as DNA: TGTGCCAGCAGCCAGACGGGACTACACTACGAGCAGTACTTC. This encodes CASSQTGLHYEQYF.

The chain joins TRBV2 to TRBJ2-7, with D hard to call. CDR1 is SNHLY, CDR2 FYNNEI, per germline. The CDR3 loop spans 13 amino acids. Trimming took 4 bases from V and 0 from J, leaving 7 bases between them. The CDR3 DNA reads TGTGCCAGCAGTGTTGTCAGCTCCTACGAGCAGTACTTC. This sequence encodes CASSVVSSYEQYF. The variable domain in full, with the rest retrieved from reference TRBV2 and TRBJ2-7, is EPEVTQTPSHQVTQMGQEVILRCVPISNHLYFYWYRQILGQKVEFLVSFYNNEISEKSEIFDDQFSVERPDGSNFTLKIRSTKLEDSAMYFCASSVVSSYEQYFGPGTRLTVT.

The rearrangement links TRBV28 to TRBJ1-1; D is unclear. This CDR3 is built from 14 residues. CDR1 is MDHEN and CDR2 is SYDVKM in the germline V gene. V dropped 8 bases and J dropped 4 bases, with 17 bases sitting between them. The DNA of the CDR3 is TGTGCCAGCTTGGGAGGGTCGAGGATCACTGAAGCTTTCTTT. This sequence encodes CASLGGSRITEAFF.

This clone turned up a few times. This chain links TRBV6-2 or TRBV6-3 with TRBJ2-7; perhaps TRBD2 as D (5 bases). The germline CDR1 and CDR2 sequences are MNHEY and SVGEGT. The CDR3 totals 14 residues. The germline V and J ends were trimmed by 6 bases and 0 bases, with 12 bases remaining between them. CDR3 nucleotide sequence: TGTGCCAGCAGCCTCCCGACTAACTCCTACGAGCAGTACTTC. This gives the protein CASSLPTNSYEQYF.

The chain employs TRBV6-4 and TRBJ1-6, with D uncertain. The ends were cut back, 4 bases at V and 8 bases at J, with 12 bases in the middle. The CDR3 totals 14 residues. The germline CDR1 and CDR2 sequences are MRHNA and SNTAGT. The DNA for the CDR3 is TGTGCCAGCAGTGCCGCATTATGGGATTCACCCCTCCACTTT. Translated, it gives CASSAALWDSPLHF.

The V call is TRBV30, the J call TRBJ2-7, with D unclear. Germline assignment: CDR1 GTSNPN and CDR2 SVGIG (reference sequence). The CDR3 is made up of 15 amino acids. V lost 0 bases and J 0 bases, leaving 12 bases between the germline ends. Here the CDR3 reads CAWSVGTFLSYEQYF. CDR3 DNA: TGTGCCTGGAGTGTCGGCACATTTCTCTCCTACGAGCAGTACTTC. Full variable domain (remainder filled in from reference TRBV30 and TRBJ2-7): SQTIHQWPATLVQPVGSPLSLECTVEGTSNPNLYWYRQAAGRGLQLLFYSVGIGQISSEVPQNLSASRPQDRQFILSSKKLLLSDSGFYLCAWSVGTFLSYEQYFGPGTRLTVT.

This clone was detected only a few times. The chain combines TRBV5-5 with TRBJ2-1, with 8 bases aligning to TRBD2. The CDR3 sequence is 15 residues long. The germline CDR1 and CDR2 sequences are SGHKS and YYEKEE (reference sequence). V gave up 4 bases and J gave up 1 base; unmatched junction bases: 4. The CDR3 DNA reads as TGTGCCAGCAGCGAACTAGCGGAGTCCTACAATGAGCAGTTCTTC. Translating it yields CASSELAESYNEQFF.

The count of this clone is one. J is TRBJ2-7 and V is TRBV5-1, with TRBD1 matching over 9 bases. CDR3 size: 14 residues. The ends lost 0 bases at V and 4 bases at J; junction bases unmatched: 2. Looked up from germline, CDR1 is SGHRS and CDR2 is YFSETQ. CDR3 bases: TGCGCCAGCAGCTTGGTGGGACAGGGTTACGAGCAGTACTTC. It encodes CASSLVGQGYEQYF.

The chain combines TRBV15 with TRBJ2-7; the D is unclear. The CDR3 totals 14 residues. Germline CDR1 reads LNHNV; CDR2 reads YYDKDF (reference sequence). V was cut by 0 bases and J by 2 bases, with 8 bases left in between. This chain's CDR3 is CATSRDLGPYEQYF. The CDR3 DNA reads as TGTGCCACCAGCAGAGACCTAGGGCCCTACGAGCAGTACTTC. The full variable domain, rest sourced from reference TRBV15 and TRBJ2-7, is DAMVIQNPRYQVTQFGKPVTLSCSQTLNHNVMYWYQQKSSQAPKLLFHYYDKDFNNEADTPDNFQSRRPNTSFCFLDIRSPGLGDTAMYLCATSRDLGPYEQYFGPGTRLTVT.

The rearrangement links TRBV11-2 to TRBJ2-1; 11 nucleotides align to TRBD1. CDR1 and CDR2 from the germline V gene are SGHAT and FQNNGV. The ends lost 4 bases at V and 7 bases at J; junction bases unmatched: 9. The CDR3 extends over 16 amino acids. The CDR3 sequence is CASSSRGRDRGNEQFF. CDR3 in DNA: TGTGCCAGCAGCTCCAGAGGCCGGGACAGGGGGAATGAGCAGTTCTTC.

V gene TRBV19 combines with J gene TRBJ1-1; D ambiguous. CDR1 is LNHDA and CDR2 is SQIVND in the germline V gene (reference sequence). V was cut by 5 bases and J by 0 bases, with 10 bases left in between. The CDR3 loop spans 14 amino acids. CDR3 sequence reads: CASSLDGLNTEAFF. Here the CDR3 DNA reads TGTGCCAGTAGTTTGGACGGGCTGAACACTGAAGCTTTCTTT.

The V and J genes are TRBV9 and TRBJ1-5, with 8 positions matching TRBD1. The CDR3 runs to 15 residues. Germline assignment: CDR1 SGDLS and CDR2 YYNGEE. Losses at the gene ends were 4 bases for V and 5 bases for J; bases not matched to a gene: 8. The CDR3 sequence: CASSPGTGPYQPQHF. The CDR3, as DNA: TGTGCCAGCAGCCCCGGGACAGGCCCCTATCAGCCCCAGCATTTT. Based on the CDR3 plus reference TRBV9 and TRBJ1-5, the full variable domain is DSGVTQTPKHLITATGQRVTLRCSPRSGDLSVYWYQQSLDQGLQFLIQYYNGEERAKGNILERFSAQQFPDLHSELNLSSLELGDSALYFCASSPGTGPYQPQHFGDGTRLSIL.

This chain links TRBV2 with TRBJ1-5, with unresolved D. V lost 4 bases, J lost 5 bases, and 15 bases lay in between. CDR1 is SNHLY and CDR2 is FYNNEI in the germline V gene. This CDR3 is 15 amino acids long. The CDR3 nucleotides are TGTGCCAGCAGTGGAGACACGTACGGTGATCAGCCCCAGCATTTT. The encoded protein is CASSGDTYGDQPQHF. Based on the CDR3 plus reference TRBV2 and TRBJ1-5, the full variable domain is EPEVTQTPSHQVTQMGQEVILRCVPISNHLYFYWYRQILGQKVEFLVSFYNNEISEKSEIFDDQFSVERPDGSNFTLKIRSTKLEDSAMYFCASSGDTYGDQPQHFGDGTRLSIL.

The chain links TRBV7-6 to TRBJ2-7; TRBD2 might be the D (7 bases). Trimming stripped 0 bases from V and 0 bases from J, with 15 bases between. This CDR3 is 17 amino acids long. Germline lookup yields CDR1 SGHVS and CDR2 FNYEAQ. As DNA, the CDR3 is TGTGCCAGCAGCTTAGCGGGGGCGGGAGTAAGCTCCTACGAGCAGTACTTC. Translating gives CASSLAGAGVSSYEQYF.

The chain joins TRBV19 to TRBJ2-1; D may correspond to TRBD1 or TRBD2 (5 bases each). The CDR3 has 14 amino acids. Trimming left V 4 bases short and J 10 bases short, with 17 bases between. Germline CDR1 LNHDA, CDR2 SQIVND (reference sequence). CDR3 DNA: TGTGCCAGTAGTACCCTCCCCCCCGGGGCGGAGCAGTTCTTC. As protein: CASSTLPPGAEQFF.

The rearrangement uses TRBV18 and TRBJ1-1, with D unclear. V was cut by 5 bases and J by 0 bases, with 10 bases left in between. The CDR3 runs 14 residues. Germline CDR1 KGHSH, CDR2 LQKENI. CDR3 sequence (DNA): TGTGCCAGCTCATATCGGGCCATGAACACTGAAGCTTTCTTT. Residues: CASSYRAMNTEAFF.

The chain joins TRBV3-1 (or the pseudogene TRBV3-2) to TRBJ2-1; TRBD1 is a possible D gene (6 bases). This CDR3 has 14 residues. V was trimmed by 4 bases and J by 6 bases, leaving 13 bases between them. The germline CDR1 and CDR2 sequences are LGHDT and YNNKEL (reference sequence). For the CDR3, the DNA is TGTGCCAGCAGCCTTCAGGGGCGCGCCAATGAGCAGTTCTTC. It codes for CASSLQGRANEQFF.

This rearrangement joins TRBV9 to TRBJ2-1; perhaps TRBD1 as D (5 bases). Trimming shortened V by 0 bases and J by 3 bases, and 10 bases separated the two germline ends. Germline lookup yields CDR1 SGDLS and CDR2 YYNGEE. This CDR3 region has 15 residues. The DNA for the CDR3 is TGTGCCAGCAGCGTAGGGACACAAAGCTACAATGAGCAGTTCTTC. It translates to CASSVGTQSYNEQFF.

The chain joins TRBV3-1 (or the pseudogene TRBV3-2) to TRBJ2-3, with D unresolved. The V gene's germline CDR1 is LGHDT and CDR2 YNNKEL (reference sequence). CDR3 length: 13 amino acids. The germline V and J ends were trimmed by 6 bases and 0 bases, with 7 bases remaining between them. CDR3 nucleotide sequence: TGTGCCAGCAGTTTTTCTAGCACAGATACGCAGTATTTT. Its translation is CASSFSSTDTQYF.

This clone appeared once. V is TRBV19 and J is TRBJ1-5; D is uncertain. V was pared by 3 bases and J by 0 bases, with 9 bases between. Germline V lookup: CDR1 LNHDA, CDR2 SQIVND (reference sequence). CDR3 length: 15 residues. The CDR3 reads CASSMEVNSNQPQHF. CDR3 DNA sequence: TGTGCCAGTAGTATGGAAGTGAATAGCAATCAGCCCCAGCATTTT.